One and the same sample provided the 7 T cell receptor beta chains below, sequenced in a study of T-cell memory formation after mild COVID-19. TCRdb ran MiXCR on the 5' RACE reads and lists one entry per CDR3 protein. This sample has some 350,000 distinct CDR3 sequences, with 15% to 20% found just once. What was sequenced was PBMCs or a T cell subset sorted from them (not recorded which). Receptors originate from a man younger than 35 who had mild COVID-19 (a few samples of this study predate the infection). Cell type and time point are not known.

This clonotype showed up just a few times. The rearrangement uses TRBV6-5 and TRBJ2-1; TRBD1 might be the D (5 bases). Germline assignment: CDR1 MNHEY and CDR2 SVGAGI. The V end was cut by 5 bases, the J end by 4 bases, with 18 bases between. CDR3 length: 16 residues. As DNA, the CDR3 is TGTGCCAGCAGTCCCGAGTACGACAGAAAGTACAATGAGCAGTTCTTC. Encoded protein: CASSPEYDRKYNEQFF.

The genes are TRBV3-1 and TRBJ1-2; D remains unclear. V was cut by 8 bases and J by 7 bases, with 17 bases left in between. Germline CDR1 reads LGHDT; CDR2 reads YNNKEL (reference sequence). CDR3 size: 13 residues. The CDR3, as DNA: TGTGCCAGCGGAAGGCAGGCAGCGGGTGGCTACACCTTC. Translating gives CASGRQAAGGYTF.

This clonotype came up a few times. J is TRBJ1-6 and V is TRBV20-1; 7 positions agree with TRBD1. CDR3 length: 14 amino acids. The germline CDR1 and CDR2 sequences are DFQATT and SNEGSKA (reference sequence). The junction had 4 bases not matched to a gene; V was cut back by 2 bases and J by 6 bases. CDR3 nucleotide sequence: TGCAGTGCTAGAATACAGGGGAGTAATTCACCCCTCCACTTT. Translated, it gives CSARIQGSNSPLHF.

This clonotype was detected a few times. The CDR3 nucleotides are TGCGCCAGCAGCCTGACCCCCACGGCCGCTACCGGGGAGCTGTTTTTT. Translating it yields CASSLTPTAATGELFF. V and J are TRBV5-1 and TRBJ2-2; unclear D gene. The CDR3 has 16 amino acids. CDR1 and CDR2 (germline): SGHRS, YFSETQ. V lost 4 bases to trimming and J lost 5 bases, with 18 bases between them.

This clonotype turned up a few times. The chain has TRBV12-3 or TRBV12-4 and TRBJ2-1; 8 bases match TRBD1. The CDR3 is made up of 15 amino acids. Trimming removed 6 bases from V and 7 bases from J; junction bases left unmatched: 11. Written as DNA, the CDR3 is TGTGCCAGCAGGGTTTGGAGGACAGGGCGAAATGAGCAGTTCTTC. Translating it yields CASRVWRTGRNEQFF.

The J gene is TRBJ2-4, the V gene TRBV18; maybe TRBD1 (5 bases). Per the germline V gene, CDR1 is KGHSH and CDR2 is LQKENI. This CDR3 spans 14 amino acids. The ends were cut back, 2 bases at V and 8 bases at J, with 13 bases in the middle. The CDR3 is CASSPFTGRDIQYF. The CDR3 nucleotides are TGTGCCAGCTCACCATTCACAGGTCGGGACATTCAGTACTTC.

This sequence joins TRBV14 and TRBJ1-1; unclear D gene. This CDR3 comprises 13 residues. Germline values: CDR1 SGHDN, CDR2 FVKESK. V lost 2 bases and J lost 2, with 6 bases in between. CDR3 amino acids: CASSQLANTEAFF. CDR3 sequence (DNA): TGTGCCAGCAGCCAACTAGCCAACACTGAAGCTTTCTTT.